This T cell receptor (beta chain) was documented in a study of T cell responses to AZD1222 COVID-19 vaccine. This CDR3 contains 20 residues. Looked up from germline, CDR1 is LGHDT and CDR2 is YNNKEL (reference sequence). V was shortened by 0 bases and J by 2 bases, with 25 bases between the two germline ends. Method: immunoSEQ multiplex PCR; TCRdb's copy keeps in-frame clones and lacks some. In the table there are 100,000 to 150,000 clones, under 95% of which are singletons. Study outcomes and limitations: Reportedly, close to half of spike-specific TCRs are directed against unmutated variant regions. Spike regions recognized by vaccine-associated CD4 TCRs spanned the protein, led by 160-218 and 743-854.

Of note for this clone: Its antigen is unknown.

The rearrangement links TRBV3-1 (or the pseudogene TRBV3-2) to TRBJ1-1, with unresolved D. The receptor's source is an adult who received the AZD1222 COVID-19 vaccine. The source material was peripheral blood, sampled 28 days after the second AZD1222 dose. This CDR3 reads CASSQERGRFYSGINTEAFF. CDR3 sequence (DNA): TGTGCCAGCAGCCAAGAAAGAGGGAGGTTCTATTCGGGAATCAACACTGAAGCTTTCTTT.